The 4 T cell receptor beta chains presented below share a single source sample, sequenced in a study of T cell responses to AZD1222 COVID-19 vaccine. Produced via immunoSEQ multiplex PCR; TCRdb's table is partial and in-frame only. This repertoire shows about 210,000 clones, about 95% found once; its top ten account for 1.7%. Sample: peripheral blood, taken 28 days after the second dose of the MenACWY control vaccine. The receptors shown here come from an adult who received the MenACWY meningococcal vaccine as a control.

The genes are TRBV5-1 and TRBJ1-2; 7 nucleotides match TRBD1. CDR3 size: 14 residues. V trimming: 4 bases; J trimming: 7 bases; junction bases outside the gene matches: 10. CDR1 is SGHRS and CDR2 is YFSETQ in the germline V gene. The CDR3 sequence: CASSPETTGFGYTF. The CDR3 region has the DNA TGCGCCAGCAGCCCCGAAACGACAGGGTTTGGCTACACCTTC.

The chain combines TRBV11-2 with TRBJ2-7; D is uncertain. From germline, CDR1 is SGHAT and CDR2 FQNNGV. The V and J ends lost 3 bases and 5 bases respectively, with 14 bases between them. The CDR3 contains 14 residues. Written as DNA, the CDR3 is TGTGCCAGCAGCTTCCGCCAGAGATTGAACGAGCAGTACTTC. Encoded protein: CASSFRQRLNEQYF.

The chain links TRBV5-4 to TRBJ2-1; the D is unclear. Germline V gene sequence: CDR1 SGHNT, CDR2 YYREEE (reference sequence). V lost 5 bases, J lost 0 bases, and 6 bases lay in between. This CDR3 comprises 13 residues. The CDR3, as DNA: TGTGCCAGCAGGGACCTCTCCTACAATGAGCAGTTCTTC. This translates into CASRDLSYNEQFF.

V and J are TRBV10-3 and TRBJ1-1; the D is unclear. CDR3 length: 12 amino acids. V was shortened by 3 bases and J by 11 bases, with 13 bases between the two germline ends. Germline V gives CDR1 ENHRY, CDR2 SYGVKD. CDR3 coding DNA: TGTGCCATCAGTGATGAGGGTGGGGTGGCTTTCTTT. This translates into CAISDEGGVAFF.